This T cell receptor (beta chain) was found in a study of blood T cell repertoires in COVID-19. About the research overall: COVID-19 samples collected from the United States, Italy and Spain covered acute and convalescent phases. Sample material is recorded as cDNA or gDNA derived from T cells, B-cell-depleted T cells, or PBMCs.

The germline V gene has CDR1 ENHRY and CDR2 SYGVKD. The CDR3 is 14 amino acids. Trimming stripped 0 bases from V and 0 bases from J, with 5 bases between. Original analysis: Estimates of nucleated cell counts were drawn from the amplification of reference gene primers. TCRdb keeps only in-frame clones here, not all; method: immunoSEQ multiplex PCR. D and trimming were read from the DNA, whereas the V and J calls and clone size are those reported in that table. The table shows under 60,000 clones, with approximately 84% occurring only once. The clonotype was recovered from a human donor in a cohort sampled during active COVID-19. The rearrangement uses TRBV10-3 and TRBJ1-2; D unresolved. Sequenced material: peripheral blood. The CDR3 sequence: CAISESPANYGYTF. The CDR3 nucleotides read TGTGCCATCAGTGAGTCGCCGGCTAACTATGGCTACACCTTC.